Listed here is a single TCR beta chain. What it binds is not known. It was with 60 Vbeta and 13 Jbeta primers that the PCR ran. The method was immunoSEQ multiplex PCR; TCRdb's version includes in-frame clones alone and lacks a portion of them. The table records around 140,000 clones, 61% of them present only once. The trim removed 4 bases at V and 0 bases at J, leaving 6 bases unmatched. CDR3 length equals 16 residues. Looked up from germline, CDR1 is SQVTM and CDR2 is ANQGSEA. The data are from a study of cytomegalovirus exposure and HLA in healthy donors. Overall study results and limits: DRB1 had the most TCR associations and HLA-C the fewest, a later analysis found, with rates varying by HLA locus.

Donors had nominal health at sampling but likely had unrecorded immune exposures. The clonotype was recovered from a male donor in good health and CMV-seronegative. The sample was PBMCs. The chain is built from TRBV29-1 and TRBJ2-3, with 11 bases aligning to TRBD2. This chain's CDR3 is CSVGPSGGTSTDTQYF. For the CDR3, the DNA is TGCAGCGTTGGCCCTAGCGGGGGGACTAGCACAGATACGCAGTATTTT.